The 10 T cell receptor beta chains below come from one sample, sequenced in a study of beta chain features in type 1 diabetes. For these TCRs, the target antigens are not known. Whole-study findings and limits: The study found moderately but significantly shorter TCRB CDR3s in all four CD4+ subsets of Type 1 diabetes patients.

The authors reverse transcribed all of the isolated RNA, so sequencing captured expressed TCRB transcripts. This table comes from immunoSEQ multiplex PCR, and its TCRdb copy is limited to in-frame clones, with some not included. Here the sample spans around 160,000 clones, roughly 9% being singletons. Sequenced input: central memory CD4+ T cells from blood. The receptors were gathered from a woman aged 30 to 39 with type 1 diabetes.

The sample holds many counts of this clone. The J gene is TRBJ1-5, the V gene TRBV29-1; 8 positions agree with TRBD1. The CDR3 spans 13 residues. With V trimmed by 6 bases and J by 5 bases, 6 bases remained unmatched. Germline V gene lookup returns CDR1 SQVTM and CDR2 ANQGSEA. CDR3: CSVSGTGDQPQHF. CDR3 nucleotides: TGCAGCGTGTCCGGGACAGGAGATCAGCCCCAGCATTTT.

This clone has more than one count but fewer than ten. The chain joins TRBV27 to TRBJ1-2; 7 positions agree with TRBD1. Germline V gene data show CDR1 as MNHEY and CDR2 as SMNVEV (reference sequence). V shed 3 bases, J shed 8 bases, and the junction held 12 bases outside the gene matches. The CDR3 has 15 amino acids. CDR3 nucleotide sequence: TGTGCCAGCAGTTTGGCAGGGACAGCGAGAGGAGGCTACACCTTC. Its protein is CASSLAGTARGGYTF.

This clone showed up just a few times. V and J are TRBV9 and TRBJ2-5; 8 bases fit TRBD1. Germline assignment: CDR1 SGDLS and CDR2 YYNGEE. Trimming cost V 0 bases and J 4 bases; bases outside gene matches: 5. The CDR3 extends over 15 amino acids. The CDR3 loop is CASSVGTGGGETQYF. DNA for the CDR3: TGTGCCAGCAGCGTAGGTACAGGGGGAGGAGAGACCCAGTACTTC.

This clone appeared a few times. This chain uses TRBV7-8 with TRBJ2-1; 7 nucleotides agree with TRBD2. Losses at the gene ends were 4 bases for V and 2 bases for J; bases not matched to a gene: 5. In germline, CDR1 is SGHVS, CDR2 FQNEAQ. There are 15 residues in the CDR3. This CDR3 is CASSSSGVTYNEQFF. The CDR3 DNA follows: TGTGCCAGCAGCTCTAGCGGAGTAACCTACAATGAGCAGTTCTTC.

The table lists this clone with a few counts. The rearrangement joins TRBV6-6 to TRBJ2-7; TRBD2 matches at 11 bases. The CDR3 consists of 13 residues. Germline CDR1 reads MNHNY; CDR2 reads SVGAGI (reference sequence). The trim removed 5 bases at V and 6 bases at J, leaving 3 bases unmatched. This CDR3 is CASSRGTSGEQYF. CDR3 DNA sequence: TGTGCCAGCAGTCGGGGGACTAGCGGCGAGCAGTACTTC.

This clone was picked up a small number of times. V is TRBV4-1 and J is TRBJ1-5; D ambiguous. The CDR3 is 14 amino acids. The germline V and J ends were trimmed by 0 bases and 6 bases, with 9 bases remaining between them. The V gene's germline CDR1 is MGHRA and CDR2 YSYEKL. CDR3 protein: CASSQDSVGQPQHF. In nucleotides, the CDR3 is TGCGCCAGCAGCCAAGATAGTGTCGGTCAGCCCCAGCATTTT.

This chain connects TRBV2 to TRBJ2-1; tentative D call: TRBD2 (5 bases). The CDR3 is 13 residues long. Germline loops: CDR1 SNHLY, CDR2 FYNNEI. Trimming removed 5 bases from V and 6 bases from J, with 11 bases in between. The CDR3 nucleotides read TGTGCCAGCAGTAGAGCGGTGGGCAATGAGCAGTTCTTC. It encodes CASSRAVGNEQFF.

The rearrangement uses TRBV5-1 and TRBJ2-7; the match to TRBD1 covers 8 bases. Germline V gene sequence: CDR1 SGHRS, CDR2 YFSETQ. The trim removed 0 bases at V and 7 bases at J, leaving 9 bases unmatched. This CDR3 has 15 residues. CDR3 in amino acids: CASSLENRGSREQYF. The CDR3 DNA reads TGCGCCAGCAGCTTGGAGAACAGGGGGTCGCGAGAGCAGTACTTC.

DNA of the CDR3: TGCGCCAGCACATTTTCAGGGGGTCGGGACACTGAAGCTTTCTTT. Its protein is CASTFSGGRDTEAFF. The chain combines TRBV5-1 with TRBJ1-1; 7 positions agree with TRBD1. The germline CDR1 and CDR2 sequences are SGHRS and YFSETQ. The CDR3 covers 15 residues. After removal of 6 bases from V and 3 bases from J, the junction contained 11 bases not matched to a gene.

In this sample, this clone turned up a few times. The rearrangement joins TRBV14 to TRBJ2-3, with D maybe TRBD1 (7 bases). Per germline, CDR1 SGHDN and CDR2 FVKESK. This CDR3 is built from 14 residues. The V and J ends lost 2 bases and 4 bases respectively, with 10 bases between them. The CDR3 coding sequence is TGTGCCAGCAGCCAACAGGGGGGATCAGATACGCAGTATTTT. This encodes CASSQQGGSDTQYF.